These 21 T cell receptor beta chains were sequenced from one sample in a study of B cell selection in AIRE deficiency. Conventional CD4 T cells were sorted as CD4+CD127+ cells. Method: immunoSEQ multiplex PCR; TCRdb's copy keeps in-frame clones and lacks some. Of 20,000 to 30,000 clones listed, about 96% are singletons. Sequenced: CD4+CD127+ conventional T cells sorted from PBMCs. The receptors were sampled from a human donor in good health.

The gene calls are TRBV6-4 and TRBJ2-3; TRBD1 matches at 9 bases. The ends lost 5 bases at V and 2 bases at J; junction bases unmatched: 14. Per the germline V gene, CDR1 is MRHNA and CDR2 is SNTAGT. The CDR3 has 18 residues. The CDR3 reads CASSRSPGTGYPTDTQYF. The CDR3 DNA follows: TGTGCCAGCAGTCGGAGTCCCGGGACAGGGTACCCCACAGATACGCAGTATTTT.

CDR3 residues: CASSAQGTMNTEAFF. CDR3 nucleotides: TGCGCCAGCAGCGCTCAAGGGACCATGAACACTGAAGCTTTCTTT. The chain is built from TRBV10-2 and TRBJ1-1; the D gene is possibly TRBD1 (5 bases). The germline CDR1 and CDR2 sequences are WSHSY and SAAADI. The CDR3 contains 15 residues. V dropped 6 bases and J dropped 0 bases, with 14 bases sitting between them.

The rearrangement uses TRBV9 and TRBJ1-1, with D hard to call. Trimming took 2 bases from V and 0 from J, leaving 8 bases between them. This CDR3 spans 14 amino acids. Germline-derived CDR1 and CDR2 are SGDLS and YYNGEE. CDR3 residues: CASSVDNMNTEAFF. Here the CDR3 DNA reads TGTGCCAGCAGCGTCGACAACATGAACACTGAAGCTTTCTTT.

The V call is TRBV29-1, the J call TRBJ2-5; no clear D gene. The germline V gene has CDR1 SQVTM and CDR2 ANQGSEA. The CDR3 runs 13 residues. The V end was cut by 6 bases, the J end by 5 bases, with 16 bases between. CDR3 sequence (DNA): TGCAGCGTGCGCCCCCGACTCGCCGAGACCCAGTACTTC. It translates to CSVRPRLAETQYF.

The chain has TRBV7-9 and TRBJ2-1; the match to TRBD2 covers 7 bases. Germline V gives CDR1 SEHNR, CDR2 FQNEAQ (reference sequence). V was clipped by 5 bases and J by 7 bases; unmatched bases: 2. This CDR3 spans 12 amino acids. This chain's CDR3 is CASSGSGNEQFF. CDR3 nucleotides: TGTGCCAGCAGCGGTAGCGGGAATGAGCAGTTCTTC. The full variable domain, in which reference TRBV7-9 and TRBJ2-1 provide the parts outside the CDR3, is DTGVSQNPRHKITKRGQNVTFRCDPISEHNRLYWYRQTLGQGPEFLTYFQNEAQLEKSRLLSDRFSAERPKGSFSTLEIQRTEQGDSAMYLCASSGSGNEQFFGPGTRLTVL.

This chain uses TRBV30 with TRBJ1-2; weak D call: TRBD1 (6 bases). The CDR3 is made up of 14 amino acids. Trimming took 2 bases from V and 0 from J, leaving 10 bases between them. Germline-derived CDR1 and CDR2 are GTSNPN and SVGIG (reference sequence). CDR3 sequence (DNA): TGTGCCTGGAGTAACAGGGTGACTAACTATGGCTACACCTTC. Translation: CAWSNRVTNYGYTF.

This clone appeared once. The chain has TRBV7-3 and TRBJ2-3; no definite D call. The CDR3 runs 12 residues. The ends were cut back, 5 bases at V and 5 bases at J, with 8 bases in the middle. Per the germline V gene, CDR1 is SGHTA and CDR2 is FQGTGA. Here the CDR3 reads CASSPQGDTQYF. CDR3 sequence (DNA): TGTGCCAGCAGCCCCCAAGGAGATACGCAGTATTTT.

The gene calls are TRBV6-1 and TRBJ1-6; no clear D. Germline V gives CDR1 MNHNS, CDR2 SASEGT. CDR3 length equals 15 residues. The germline V and J ends were trimmed by 3 bases and 10 bases, with 16 bases remaining between them. The CDR3 is CASSEPGLLESPLHF. CDR3 DNA sequence: TGTGCCAGCAGTGAGCCTGGACTATTAGAATCACCCCTCCACTTT.

The chain uses TRBV2 and TRBJ1-1; weak D call: TRBD1 (6 bases). The CDR3 is made up of 14 amino acids. Between the trimmed V and J ends, which lost 7 bases and 1 base, there was a span of 13 bases. The germline CDR1 and CDR2 sequences are SNHLY and FYNNEI. CDR3 DNA sequence: TGTGCCAGCACCACCCTGGACAGGAACACTGAAGCTTTCTTT. Translated: CASTTLDRNTEAFF.

The gene calls are TRBV10-1 and TRBJ2-3; D is ambiguous. CDR3 size: 14 residues. CDR1 is WNHNN, CDR2 SYGVQD, per germline (reference sequence). V lost 3 bases and J lost 4, with 11 bases in between. The CDR3 region is CASSDLAGADTQYF. CDR3 nucleotides: TGCGCCAGCAGTGATCTGGCTGGGGCAGATACGCAGTATTTT.

V is TRBV5-4 and J is TRBJ2-3; D may be TRBD2 (5 bases). This CDR3 contains 18 residues. CDR1 is SGHNT and CDR2 is YYREEE in the germline V gene (reference sequence). V dropped 6 bases and J dropped 0 bases, with 23 bases sitting between them. This CDR3 reads CASMPQVDRTPSTDTQYF. CDR3 DNA sequence: TGTGCCAGCATGCCCCAGGTCGACCGGACTCCTAGCACAGATACGCAGTATTTT.

The chain joins TRBV7-2 to TRBJ1-2; 10 bases match TRBD1. The germline gives CDR1 SGHTA, CDR2 FQGNSA. Trimming cost V 3 bases and J 6 bases; bases outside gene matches: 7. The CDR3 totals 15 residues. The CDR3 coding sequence is TGTGCCAGCAGCTTCCGGGACAGGGGATCTAATGGCTACACCTTC. This encodes CASSFRDRGSNGYTF. The full variable domain, its missing parts supplied by reference TRBV7-2 and TRBJ1-2, is GAGVSQSPSNKVTEKGKDVELRCDPISGHTALYWYRQSLGQGLEFLIYFQGNSAPDKSGLPSDRFSAERTGGSVSTLTIQRTQQEDSAVYLCASSFRDRGSNGYTFGSGTRLTVV.

This chain connects TRBV27 to TRBJ2-5, with D maybe TRBD1 (6 bases). V dropped 5 bases and J dropped 5 bases, with 24 bases sitting between them. The V gene's germline CDR1 is MNHEY and CDR2 SMNVEV (reference sequence). The CDR3 is 17 amino acids. In DNA form, the CDR3 reads TGTGCCAGCAGTGCGATTCCCGGACAGATTGCCCTGGAGACCCAGTACTTC. Residues: CASSAIPGQIALETQYF.

The V call is TRBV6-5, the J call TRBJ2-3, with 9 bases identical to TRBD2. Germline V lookup: CDR1 MNHEY, CDR2 SVGAGI. This CDR3 region has 15 residues. The ends lost 7 bases at V and 3 bases at J; junction bases unmatched: 8. The DNA for the CDR3 is TGTGCCAGCACCGAGCGGGGGGAAGGGACAGATACGCAGTATTTT. Protein sequence: CASTERGEGTDTQYF.

The chain couples TRBV7-2 to TRBJ2-5; a weak D match, TRBD2 (6 bases). The CDR3 spans 17 residues. Germline V gene sequence: CDR1 SGHTA, CDR2 FQGNSA. Trimming left V 1 base short and J 5 bases short, with 20 bases between. CDR3 sequence reads: CASSLVRPSLSGETQYF. CDR3 bases: TGTGCCAGCAGCTTAGTGCGGCCTAGTTTGAGCGGGGAGACCCAGTACTTC.

The gene calls are TRBV18 and TRBJ2-7; unclear D gene. V was trimmed by 4 bases and J by 1 base, leaving 8 bases between them. Per the germline V gene, CDR1 is KGHSH and CDR2 is LQKENI. CDR3 size: 13 residues. DNA for the CDR3: TGTGCCAGCTCACGGTCTGAGTCCTACGAGCAGTACTTC. Amino acids: CASSRSESYEQYF.

The genes are TRBV18 and TRBJ2-7; the D gene is possibly TRBD2 (5 bases). Germline CDR1 KGHSH, CDR2 LQKENI. V gave up 3 bases and J gave up 5 bases, with 11 bases separating them. There are 13 residues in the CDR3. CDR3 amino acids: CASSPGVLDEQYF. The DNA of the CDR3 is TGTGCCAGCTCACCCGGGGTCCTGGACGAGCAGTACTTC.

This chain joins TRBV25-1 and TRBJ2-1; perhaps TRBD1 as D (6 bases). CDR1 is MGHDK and CDR2 is SYGVNS in the germline V gene. This CDR3 has 15 residues. The V end was cut by 4 bases, the J end by 5 bases, with 15 bases between. The CDR3 region has the DNA TGTGCCAGCAGTGCCCTACAGGGAGTAGACAATGAGCAGTTCTTC. The encoded protein is CASSALQGVDNEQFF.

The V call is TRBV18, the J call TRBJ2-3, with D maybe TRBD2 (5 bases). V was trimmed by 2 bases and J by 2 bases, leaving 11 bases between them. Germline CDR1 KGHSH, CDR2 LQKENI. CDR3 size: 15 residues. As DNA, the CDR3 is TGTGCCAGCTCACCAAACGTGGACTTCACAGATACGCAGTATTTT. Translated, it gives CASSPNVDFTDTQYF. The full variable domain, rest sourced from reference TRBV18 and TRBJ2-3, is NAGVMQNPRHLVRRRGQEARLRCSPMKGHSHVYWYRQLPEEGLKFMVYLQKENIIDESGMPKERFSAEFPKEGPSILRIQQVVRGDSAAYFCASSPNVDFTDTQYFGPGTRLTVL.

The rearrangement links TRBV30 to TRBJ1-1; the match to TRBD1 covers 7 bases. Trimming took 2 bases from V and 4 from J; bases not matched to a gene: 13. The CDR3 has 16 amino acids. Germline CDR1 GTSNPN, CDR2 SVGIG (reference sequence). CDR3 sequence: CAWSSTGTVLGTEAFF. The CDR3 DNA reads TGTGCCTGGAGTTCCACGGGGACAGTCCTGGGCACTGAAGCTTTCTTT.

The genes are TRBV7-9 and TRBJ2-1, with TRBD2 identical over 7 bases. Trimming at V came to 4 bases and at J to 9 bases, leaving 9 bases not matched to a gene. This CDR3 is built from 14 residues. CDR1 is SEHNR and CDR2 is FQNEAQ in the germline V gene (reference sequence). The chain's CDR3 is CASSSRGLVFEQFF. The DNA of the CDR3 is TGTGCCAGCAGCTCCCGAGGACTAGTTTTTGAGCAGTTCTTC.